This T cell receptor (beta chain) was captured in a study of T cells expressing NK-cell markers. Study summary: Out of eight donors sequenced, seven tested HCMV-seropositive and the remaining one seronegative.

The CDR3 sequence is 18 residues long. Germline assignment: CDR1 MNHEY and CDR2 SMNVEV (reference sequence). cDNA encoding TCR beta was synthesized via 5'RACE template switching incorporating UMIs. No DNA is given; TCRdb re-called the 5' RACE reads and lists each CDR3 protein once. In all, the sample yields about 460,000 distinct CDR3 sequences. The chain combines TRBV27 with TRBJ2-1; without DNA, the TCRdb call of TRBD1 cannot be checked. Sequencing was done on a sample of blood T cells: a sorted CD56 or NKG2C T cell subset, CD4+ or CD8+ T cells, or bulk PBMC T cells (not recorded which). This receptor was obtained from a woman between 50 and 59 years old in good health. The CDR3 here is CASSTDGGTGPRNNEQFF.